The 2 T cell receptor beta chains listed next were all sequenced from one sample in a study of patients and donors after allogeneic stem cell transplantation. Each CDR3 protein is one row after TCRdb ran MiXCR on the RT-PCR reads. The sample has roughly 940,000 distinct CDR3 sequences; approximately 18% are singletons. The sequenced sample consisted of blood, either unsorted or a sorted T cell fraction (not recorded which). The receptors stem from a human donor who was either an allogeneic HSCT recipient or a stem cell or donor lymphocyte infusion donor (not recorded which). It is not recorded whose cells these are; they may come from a transplant donor.

V is TRBV7-3 and J is TRBJ2-7, with D unresolved. The V end was cut by 6 bases, the J end by 3 bases, with 12 bases between. Germline values: CDR1 SGHTA, CDR2 FQGTGA. The CDR3 has 13 amino acids. For the CDR3, the DNA is TGTGCCAGCAGTTATGGACCCGACTACGAGCAGTACTTC. This encodes CASSYGPDYEQYF.

In DNA, the CDR3 is TGCGCCAGCAGCCGGGGACCGGGGGAAACAGATACGCAGTATTTT. Translation: CASSRGPGETDTQYF. The chain links TRBV5-1 to TRBJ2-3; D is possibly TRBD2 (6 bases). Germline assignment: CDR1 SGHRS and CDR2 YFSETQ. Trimming removed 4 bases at V and 3 bases at J, with 15 bases between. The CDR3 is 15 residues long. Using reference TRBV5-1 and TRBJ2-3 for the parts outside the CDR3, the full variable domain is KAGVTQTPRYLIKTRGQQVTLSCSPISGHRSVSWYQQTPGQGLQFLFEYFSETQRNKGNFPGRFSGRQFSNSRSEMNVSTLELGDSALYLCASSRGPGETDTQYFGPGTRLTVL.